This TCR beta chain stems from a study of blood T cell repertoires in COVID-19 (dated by TCRdb to about 2020). At the level of the whole study: The collaborator samples originated in the United States, Italy and Spain and spanned the acute and convalescent phases of COVID-19. The prospective study material was composed of cDNA or gDNA derived from T cells, B-cell-depleted T cells, or PBMCs. Deeply sampled blood TCRbeta repertoires from subjects exposed to, actively infected with, or recovered from COVID-19 were included in the dataset. The repertoires were released in a freely available public database intended as a resource for research on the immune response to SARS-CoV-2. The samples were drawn from the first 160 participants of the ongoing ImmuneRACE study and from over a thousand subjects provided by 6 global collaborators. Sample metadata almost always included a de-identified subject ID, COVID-19 status, age in years and sex. Where HLA class I and class II types were available, the types were taken from metadata supplied by the sample provider, not from assay-based typing. Study-wide conclusions, independent of this receptor: Clinical and demographic metadata were provided uncurated, with the amount varying by source and participant.

Including the terminal cysteine and phenylalanine, the CDR3 comprises 12 residues. Only CDR3 DNA is held: 36 bases, read in frame from base 1. V loses 3 bases of germline sequence and J loses 6 bases, and the interval between the two ends is 6 bases. In Seattle, one collaborating source enrolled patients while the infection was active and tracked those patients longitudinally over the course of disease. The collaborating institutions used their own protocols to collect whole blood in K2EDTA tubes. For TCRbeta analysis, collaborator samples were shipped as frozen whole blood, as isolated PBMCs, or as DNA extracted from either sample type. TCRbeta CDR3 regions were amplified from genomic DNA using the immunoSEQ Assay, a bias-controlled multiplex PCR. In the source study's methods: Within the assay, amplification of reference gene primers was used to estimate how many nucleated cells each sample contained. Sequence reads were collapsed and filtered to measure the absolute abundance of every unique TCRbeta CDR3 rearrangement. Productive Simpson clonality was computed per sample as the square root of Simpson's diversity index over productive rearrangements. Here the immuneACCESS table is served through TCRdb, limited to in-frame sequences with V and J called. Missing clones are a known gap in these copies; in checked studies unresolved V genes cover under half, and the rest lacks a known reason. That table gives V, J and clone size, and the DNA gave D and trimming. The sample profile shows some 58,000 clones; around four fifths of them were found once. The ten largest account for about 30% of the sample.

Within its sample, this clone is large (0.1 to 1%). Its antigen specificity is not known. No base quality values were provided; no much bigger clone lies one nucleotide off. This clonotype was sampled from a man in his 60s with COVID-19, enrolled during active disease. The sequence joins TRBV12-3 or TRBV12-4 to TRBJ1-3; the D gene cannot be resolved reliably. The sample was peripheral blood. The DNA sequence reads TGTGCCAGCAGTTTCGGGTTAAACACCATATATTTT. Its coded protein is CASSFGLNTIYF.